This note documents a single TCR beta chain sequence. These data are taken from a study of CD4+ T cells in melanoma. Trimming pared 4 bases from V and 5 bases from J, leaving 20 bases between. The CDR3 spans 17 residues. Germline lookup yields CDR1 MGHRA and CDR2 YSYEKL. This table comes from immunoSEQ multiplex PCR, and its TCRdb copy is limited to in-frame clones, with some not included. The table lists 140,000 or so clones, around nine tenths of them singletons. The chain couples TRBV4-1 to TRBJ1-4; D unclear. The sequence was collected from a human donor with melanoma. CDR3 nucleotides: TGCGCCAGCAGCCGATCCCTACTTCCGGGTACCAATGAAAAACTGTTTTTT. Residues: CASSRSLLPGTNEKLFF.